Shown below are 7 T cell receptor beta chains from a single sample sequenced in a study of response to subunit inactivated influenza vaccine. TCRdb redid the calling of the RT-PCR reads with MiXCR, one entry per CDR3 protein. Among hundreds of thousands of distinct CDR3 sequences, 18% were seen once, and the ten largest hold roughly 10%. The sequences come from PBMCs from blood, collected around 5 days after vaccination. These receptors were taken from a man in his fifties who received an inactivated influenza vaccine.

This clonotype was recorded a few times. This chain connects TRBV10-3 to TRBJ2-1, with D possibly TRBD2 on 6 matching bases. The V end was cut by 1 base, the J end by 8 bases, with 9 bases between. CDR3 length equals 13 residues. From germline, CDR1 is ENHRY and CDR2 SYGVKD. CDR3 in amino acids: CAISELEGHEQFF. CDR3 bases: TGTGCCATCAGTGAGTTGGAGGGTCATGAGCAGTTCTTC.

The chain carries TRBV29-1 and TRBJ2-5, with 9 bases that match TRBD1. This CDR3 is 15 amino acids long. The germline V gene has CDR1 SQVTM and CDR2 ANQGSEA. V was clipped by 7 bases and J by 9 bases; unmatched bases: 18. CDR3 DNA sequence: TGCAGCGGAACTCCGGGACAGGGCTCCGGGGTGGCCCAGTACTTC. It specifies CSGTPGQGSGVAQYF.

The chain couples TRBV9 to TRBJ2-1, with D possibly matching TRBD1 (6 bases). This CDR3 spans 14 amino acids. Deletions cut 3 bases from V and 4 bases from J, with 11 bases between. Germline CDR1 is SGDLS and CDR2 is YYNGEE. The CDR3 here is CASSAPGTYNEQFF. CDR3 nucleotides: TGTGCCAGCAGCGCTCCGGGGACATACAATGAGCAGTTCTTC.

The J gene is TRBJ1-1, the V gene TRBV6-1; weak D call: TRBD1 (5 bases). Germline-derived CDR1 and CDR2 are MNHNS and SASEGT. The CDR3 loop spans 13 amino acids. Trimming pared 2 bases from V and 4 bases from J, leaving 8 bases between. For the CDR3, the DNA is TGTGCCAGCAGTGAACAGGGAGGCACTGAAGCTTTCTTT. It is translated as CASSEQGGTEAFF.

The rearrangement joins TRBV2 to TRBJ1-2, with D hard to call. CDR3 length: 11 residues. V lost 1 base to trimming and J lost 6 bases, with 3 bases between them. CDR1 is SNHLY, CDR2 FYNNEI, per germline. CDR3: CASSEVHGYTF. In nucleotides, the CDR3 is TGTGCCAGCAGTGAAGTTCATGGCTACACCTTC.

This clonotype has at least ten counts. The chain uses TRBV6-1 and TRBJ2-1; D remains unclear. CDR1 is MNHNS and CDR2 is SASEGT in the germline V gene. V gave up 3 bases and J gave up 2 bases, with 11 bases separating them. The CDR3 is made up of 15 amino acids. The chain's CDR3 is CASSEFVLTYNEQFF. The CDR3 region has the DNA TGTGCCAGCAGTGAGTTCGTTCTCACCTACAATGAGCAGTTCTTC.

The chain has TRBV5-1 and TRBJ2-3, with D possibly TRBD1 on 6 matching bases. Germline assignment: CDR1 SGHRS and CDR2 YFSETQ. Trimming left V 2 bases short and J 2 bases short, with 12 bases between. CDR3 size: 15 residues. This CDR3 reads CASSFGPGDTDTQYF. CDR3 bases: TGCGCCAGCAGCTTCGGCCCAGGGGACACAGATACGCAGTATTTT.